The rows below give T cell receptor beta chains drawn from one sample of a study of shared clonotypes between healthy human individuals. The repertoire was sequenced with immunoSEQ multiplex PCR; TCRdb's copy has only in-frame clones and lacks some. The data show 450,000 to 500,000 clones, 81% seen once. Sequencing was performed on PBMCs. The receptor set was obtained from a woman aged 35 to 49 in good health. Some clones in this sample may be carry-over from other donors' samples. The CDR3 runs from the conserved cysteine through the conserved F or W. The order of the fields is J gene, CDR3 length, V gene, D gene, clone size, CDR3 DNA, CDR3 protein. The D gene is left open where the match is weak. Clone sizes are given selectively: once, few, many, or a class where the clone is expanded.

TRBJ2-1 15 TRBV5-4 TRBD1 few TGTGCCAGCAGCTCCGGGACAGGCGGATACAATGAGCAGTTCTTC CASSSGTGGYNEQFF
TRBJ2-2 15 TRBV28 - - TGTGCCAGCAGTGAAGCGGGTATGAACACCGGGGAGCTGTTTTTT CASSEAGMNTGELFF
TRBJ2-7 15 TRBV18 TRBD1 once TGTGCCAGCTCGCCAAGTGGGACAGCAGTATTCGAGCAGTACTTC CASSPSGTAVFEQYF
TRBJ1-5 15 TRBV7-8 - - TGTGCCAGCAGCGGAGGGGCGCGGAGCAATCAGCCCCAGCATTTT CASSGGARSNQPQHF
TRBJ2-1 17 TRBV7-9 TRBD2 - TGTGCCAGCAGCCCCCTTTTCGCGCGGGAGGGCGTTGATGAGCAGTTCTTC CASSPLFAREGVDEQFF
TRBJ2-7 12 TRBV29-1 - - TGCAGCGTTGAGGGCCCAGGTTACGAGCAGTACTTC CSVEGPGYEQYF
TRBJ1-5 15 TRBV18 - - TGTGCCAGCTCGTGGGAGGCGGATAGCAATCAGCCCCAGCATTTT CASSWEADSNQPQHF
TRBJ1-2 13 TRBV30 - - TGTGCCTGGAGTTCGGGCAGAGACTATGGCTACACCTTC CAWSSGRDYGYTF
TRBJ2-5 14 TRBV9 TRBD1 once TGTGCCAGCAGCGTAGCTGGACAGGGACAGACCCAGTACTTC CASSVAGQGQTQYF
TRBJ1-2 16 TRBV28 TRBD1 - TGTGCCAGCAGTATACCCCCCGGACAGGGACACTATGGCTACACCTTC CASSIPPGQGHYGYTF
TRBJ2-5 12 TRBV9 - once TGTGCCAGCAGCGGCAACCAAGAGACCCAGTACTTC CASSGNQETQYF
TRBJ1-4 14 TRBV18 - - TGTGCCAGCTCACCACTTACACAGGATGAAAAACTGTTTTTT CASSPLTQDEKLFF
TRBJ1-1 15 TRBV5-1 - once TGCGCCAGCAGCTTGGTGGGGACAAAGAACACTGAAGCTTTCTTT CASSLVGTKNTEAFF
TRBJ2-5 16 TRBV4-2 TRBD2 - TGTGCCAGCAGCCAAGATTCGGCGGGAGGTATTGGGACCCAGTACTTC CASSQDSAGGIGTQYF
TRBJ2-5 16 TRBV7-2 TRBD2 - TGTGCCAGCAGCTTTTCCGGGACTAGCCCGCGAGAGACCCAGTACTTC CASSFSGTSPRETQYF
TRBJ1-2 15 TRBV6-4 - many TGTGCCAGCAGTGGGGCCGAGGGGGGGACGGATGGCTACACCTTC CASSGAEGGTDGYTF
TRBJ1-1 12 TRBV11-3 - - TGTGCCAGCAGCTCAGTTCGGGGTGAAGCTTTCTTT CASSSVRGEAFF
TRBJ2-7 15 TRBV5-5 TRBD2 - TGTGCCAGCAGCTTGGGCGCGGGAGGGCCCTACGAGCAGTACTTC CASSLGAGGPYEQYF
TRBJ2-1 14 TRBV2 TRBD2 - TGTGCCAGCAGTCTCCAGCGGGAGACGAGTGAGCAGTTCTTC CASSLQRETSEQFF
TRBJ1-4 17 TRBV5-1 TRBD1 - TGCGCCAGCAGCTTGGGACCGGTTGGACAGGGGATTGAAAAACTGTTTTTT CASSLGPVGQGIEKLFF
TRBJ1-2 16 TRBV28 TRBD1 - TGTGCCAGCAGGACCCAGAAAACAGGGGGCAACTATGGCTACACCTTC CASRTQKTGGNYGYTF
TRBJ2-1 14 TRBV7-5 - - TGTGTCAGAAGTGGACTAGCGGGACGCAATGAGCAGTTCTTC CVRSGLAGRNEQFF
TRBJ1-5 15 TRBV19 - few TGTGCCAGTACCATGGCGGGGTATAGCAATCAGCCCCAGCATTTT CASTMAGYSNQPQHF
TRBJ1-5 15 TRBV19 TRBD1 - TGTGCCAGTAGTATTATCAGGGGGCACAATCAGCCCCAGCATTTT CASSIIRGHNQPQHF
TRBJ2-7 14 TRBV28 TRBD1 - TGTGCCAGCAGTAACACAGGGGCGGTGGGCGAGCAGTACTTC CASSNTGAVGEQYF
TRBJ2-7 15 TRBV6-5 TRBD1 - TGTGCCAGCAGCCGCGCACCGGGACAGGGTAACGAGCAGTACTTC CASSRAPGQGNEQYF
TRBJ2-1 14 TRBV6-6 TRBD2 - TGTGCCAGCACCTTAGCGGGAGAGTGGGATGAGCAGTTCTTC CASTLAGEWDEQFF
TRBJ1-5 14 TRBV30 - many TGTGCCTGGAGCGGCACGATGGCGAATCAGCCCCAGCATTTT CAWSGTMANQPQHF
TRBJ2-1 19 TRBV21-1 - - TGTGCCAGCAGCAAAGCGCTTGGACAGTCTCCCTTATATTACAATGAGCAGTTCTTC CASSKALGQSPLYYNEQFF
TRBJ2-7 14 TRBV5-3 - few TGCGCCAGCAGCCAATTTGCGGGGCCCTACGAGCAGTACTTC CASSQFAGPYEQYF
TRBJ2-2 14 TRBV6-6 TRBD2 - TGTGCCAGCGGACTAGCGGCACCCCCCGGGGAGCTGTTTTTT CASGLAAPPGELFF
TRBJ2-1 14 TRBV5-1 TRBD2 - TGCGCCAGCAGCTCTAGCGGGACCAACAATGAGCAGTTCTTC CASSSSGTNNEQFF
TRBJ2-2 14 TRBV29-1 - - TGCAGCGTTCGAGGAACAGCGAACACCGGGGAGCTGTTTTTT CSVRGTANTGELFF
TRBJ2-3 16 TRBV18 - few TGTGCCAGCTCACCACTTGGACCTGGAGGCACAGATACGCAGTATTTT CASSPLGPGGTDTQYF
TRBJ2-7 14 TRBV6-1 TRBD2 few TGTGCCAGCAGCCGAAGTCGGGGGGACCACGAGCAGTACTTC CASSRSRGDHEQYF
TRBJ2-2 16 TRBV13 TRBD2 - TGTGCCAGCAAGAGCCGGACTAGCGGAAACACCGGGGAGCTGTTTTTT CASKSRTSGNTGELFF
TRBJ2-3 15 TRBV5-1 TRBD2 - TGCGCCAGCAGCTTTAGCGGGAGGAAGGCAGATACGCAGTATTTT CASSFSGRKADTQYF
TRBJ2-2 12 TRBV2 - many TGTGCCAGCAGGCCCTACACCGGGGAGCTGTTTTTT CASRPYTGELFF
TRBJ2-7 14 TRBV6-5 TRBD2 - TGTGCCAGCAGTTCTAGCGGTAGAGCCTACGAGCAGTACTTC CASSSSGRAYEQYF
TRBJ2-1 16 TRBV7-3 - - TGTGCCAGCAGCCAAAGGGGCAGCGGGTTGTACAATGAGCAGTTCTTC CASSQRGSGLYNEQFF
TRBJ1-4 15 TRBV6-6 TRBD1 - TGTGCCAGCGCGAGGACAGGGGGCGTTGGAGAAAAACTGTTTTTT CASARTGGVGEKLFF
TRBJ1-4 18 TRBV5-4 TRBD1 - TGTGCCAGCAGTTCCGGGACAGGGGGGAGGGCAGTTAATGAAAAACTGTTTTTT CASSSGTGGRAVNEKLFF
TRBJ2-1 13 TRBV7-8 - - TGTGCCAGCAGCCCAACAACCGGGACTGGAAAGTTCTTC CASSPTTGTGKFF
TRBJ1-1 13 TRBV6-5 - - TGTGCCAGCAGAAACAGGCGGAACACTGAAGCTTTCTTT CASRNRRNTEAFF
TRBJ1-2 13 TRBV6-6 - - TGTGCCAGCAGTTCGGGACCAAACTATGGCTACACCTTC CASSSGPNYGYTF
TRBJ2-1 14 TRBV29-1 TRBD2 many TGCAGCGCCGAGAGACTAGCGGAGTACAATGAGCAGTTCTTC CSAERLAEYNEQFF
TRBJ2-7 18 TRBV2 - - TGTGCCAGCAGTGAAAGGGGGGGCTTCTGGATTAGCTCCTACGAGCAGTACTTC CASSERGGFWISSYEQYF
TRBJ1-1 18 TRBV29-1 - - TGCAGCGCCTCCCTTTATCGGCCCGAGGACGGAGGAAACACTGAAGCTTTCTTT CSASLYRPEDGGNTEAFF
TRBJ2-7 15 TRBV10-2 TRBD1 - TGCGCCAGCAGAATGGACAGGGAGTGGGTCTACGAGCAGTACTTC CASRMDREWVYEQYF
TRBJ2-7 13 TRBV7-9 - - TGTGCCAGCAGCCCACAGGGGACTCACGAGCAGTACTTC CASSPQGTHEQYF
TRBJ2-2 13 TRBV4-1 - - TGCGCCAGCAGCCAATGGGTGCTGGGGGAGCTGTTTTTT CASSQWVLGELFF
TRBJ1-2 15 TRBV6-5 - - TGTGCCAGCAGTTACCGTCAACCCCCAGGGGCCGGCTACACCTTC CASSYRQPPGAGYTF
TRBJ2-1 18 TRBV2 TRBD2 - TGTGCCAGCAGTGAATGTTTCACGGAGACTAGCGGATGCAATGAGCAGTTCTTC CASSECFTETSGCNEQFF
TRBJ2-1 16 TRBV7-9 - - TGTGCCAGCTCCCGGGGGAGAAGTGGCTCCTACAATGAGCAGTTCTTC CASSRGRSGSYNEQFF
TRBJ2-7 16 TRBV25-1 TRBD2 - TGTGCCAGCAGAGAATCACGTCCTAGCGGCTCCTACGAGCAGTACTTC CASRESRPSGSYEQYF
TRBJ2-3 15 TRBV19 - - TGTGCCAGTAGTCTCTTGTGGAGCTTCACAGATACGCAGTATTTT CASSLLWSFTDTQYF
TRBJ2-7 15 TRBV30 - - TGTGCCTGGAGTGTACTAGGGGGAATTGGCTACGAGCAGTACTTC CAWSVLGGIGYEQYF
TRBJ2-1 15 TRBV27 - - TGTGCCAGCAGTTTAAGTACAGGGTGGTACAATGAGCAGTTCTTC CASSLSTGWYNEQFF